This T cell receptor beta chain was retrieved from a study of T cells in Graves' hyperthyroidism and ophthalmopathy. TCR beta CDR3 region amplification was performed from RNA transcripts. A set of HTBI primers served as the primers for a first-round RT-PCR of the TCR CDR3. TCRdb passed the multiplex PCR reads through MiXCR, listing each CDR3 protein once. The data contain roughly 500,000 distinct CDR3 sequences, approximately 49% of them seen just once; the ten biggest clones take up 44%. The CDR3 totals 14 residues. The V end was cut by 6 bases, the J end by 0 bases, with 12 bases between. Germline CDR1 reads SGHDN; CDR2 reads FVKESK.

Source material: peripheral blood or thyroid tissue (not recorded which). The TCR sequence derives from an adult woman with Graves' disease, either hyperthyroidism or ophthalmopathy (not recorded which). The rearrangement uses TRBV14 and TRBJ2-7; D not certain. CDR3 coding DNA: TGTGCCAGCAGTTACTCATGGTTCTCCTACGAGCAGTACTTC. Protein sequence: CASSYSWFSYEQYF.